Each of the 25 T cell receptor beta chains below was sequenced from the same sample in a study of cytomegalovirus exposure and HLA in healthy donors. Clones were read by immunoSEQ multiplex PCR, and TCRdb kept only the in-frame ones, dropping some. The data show approximately 65,000 clones, 96% seen once. The sequenced material came from PBMCs. These receptors originate from a young woman in good health and CMV-seropositive.

The genes are TRBV28 and TRBJ2-1, with TRBD2 identical over 10 bases. Germline CDR1 MDHEN, CDR2 SYDVKM. The CDR3 length is 14 residues. V lost 4 bases to trimming and J lost 7 bases; unmatched junction nucleotides: 4. CDR3 bases: TGTGCCAGCAGTTCTAGCGGGAGACGGAATGAGCAGTTCTTC. Protein: CASSSSGRRNEQFF.

This clone has just one count. The chain recombines TRBV5-6 with TRBJ2-1, with 9 bases fitting TRBD1. Unmatched junction bases numbered 7, after V lost 4 bases and J lost 5 bases. From germline, CDR1 is SGHDT and CDR2 YYEEEE. The CDR3 is 15 residues long. The CDR3 reads CASSLEGTGNNEQFF. Here the CDR3 DNA reads TGTGCCAGCAGCCTTGAAGGGACAGGGAACAATGAGCAGTTCTTC.

V gene TRBV6-5 combines with J gene TRBJ2-1; D is ambiguous. The V and J ends lost 7 bases and 13 bases respectively, with 23 bases between them. CDR1 and CDR2 from the germline V gene are MNHEY and SVGAGI. This CDR3 is built from 14 residues. Written as DNA, the CDR3 is TGTGCCAGCATCCCAGATTCGTCTGCGCGGAGACAGTTCTTC. Protein: CASIPDSSARRQFF.

The chain couples TRBV11-3 to TRBJ2-5; D might be TRBD1 (6 bases). Germline V gene data show CDR1 as SGHNT and CDR2 as YENEEA. V was pared by 3 bases and J by 5 bases, with 13 bases between. There are 14 residues in the CDR3. DNA of the CDR3: TGTGCCAGCAGCTTTTTAACAGGGACGGAGACCCAGTACTTC. It encodes CASSFLTGTETQYF.

V gene TRBV19 combines with J gene TRBJ1-1; 7 nucleotides line up with TRBD1. The CDR3 is made up of 12 amino acids. V was clipped by 5 bases and J by 7 bases; unmatched bases: 4. Per the germline V gene, CDR1 is LNHDA and CDR2 is SQIVND (reference sequence). The CDR3 DNA sequence: TGTGCCAGTAGTCTCACAGGGGTTGAAGCTTTCTTT. Protein: CASSLTGVEAFF.

The J gene is TRBJ1-2, the V gene TRBV7-9; D possibly corresponds to TRBD1 (5 bases). Trimming pared 2 bases from V and 2 bases from J, leaving 9 bases between. The CDR3 has 14 residues. Per germline, CDR1 SEHNR and CDR2 FQNEAQ (reference sequence). CDR3: CASSLRGRNYGYTF. The CDR3 DNA follows: TGTGCCAGCAGCTTAAGGGGTCGGAACTATGGCTACACCTTC.

The chain uses TRBV11-3 and TRBJ1-1; D unresolved. Germline V lookup: CDR1 SGHNT, CDR2 YENEEA. The CDR3 contains 13 residues. Trimming left V 5 bases short and J 0 bases short, with 7 bases between. The CDR3 region is CASSPVLNTEAFF. Here the CDR3 DNA reads TGTGCCAGCAGCCCGGTACTGAACACTGAAGCTTTCTTT.

The chain has TRBV19 and TRBJ2-1; D may be TRBD2 (6 bases). CDR1 LNHDA and CDR2 SQIVND come from the germline V gene (reference sequence). This CDR3 has 15 amino acids. Trimming cost V 4 bases and J 9 bases, with 19 bases left between them. CDR3 DNA sequence: TGTGCCAGTAGTAAACAGGCCATAGCGGCGCCTGAGCAGTTCTTC. Translated, it gives CASSKQAIAAPEQFF.

Here the CDR3 reads CASSRIRGRAGYGYTF. In DNA, the CDR3 is TGTGCCAGCAGCCGAATCCGAGGCAGGGCTGGCTATGGCTACACCTTC. The chain recombines TRBV7-9 with TRBJ1-2; TRBD1 might be the D (5 bases). Trimming removed 5 bases from V and 4 bases from J, with 20 bases in between. The CDR3 covers 16 residues. Germline CDR1 and CDR2: SEHNR and FQNEAQ (reference sequence).

The chain has TRBV9 and TRBJ2-7; the match to TRBD2 covers 10 bases. The CDR3 loop spans 15 amino acids. J lost 4 bases, V lost 4 bases, and 8 bases had no gene match. In germline, CDR1 is SGDLS, CDR2 YYNGEE. CDR3 sequence: CASSLRASGSYEQYF. The CDR3 nucleotides read TGTGCCAGCAGCCTCCGGGCTAGCGGGAGTTACGAGCAGTACTTC.

The rearrangement joins TRBV6-5 to TRBJ2-4, with 10 bases lining up with TRBD2. CDR3 length: 14 amino acids. The junction had 1 base not matched to a gene; V was cut back by 2 bases and J by 6 bases. Germline-derived CDR1 and CDR2 are MNHEY and SVGAGI. This chain's CDR3 is CASSYRTSGNIQYF. The DNA for the CDR3 is TGTGCCAGCAGTTACCGGACTAGCGGAAACATTCAGTACTTC.

The genes are TRBV28 and TRBJ2-7, with D maybe TRBD1 (6 bases). The CDR3 is 15 amino acids. Germline loops: CDR1 MDHEN, CDR2 SYDVKM. Trimming took 4 bases from V and 3 from J, leaving 16 bases between them. For the CDR3, the DNA is TGTGCCAGCAGTTACATTAGGGGGTCCCACTACGAGCAGTACTTC. Protein product: CASSYIRGSHYEQYF.

The rearrangement uses TRBV4-1 and TRBJ1-1, with 7 bases aligning to TRBD1. The germline V gene encodes CDR1 MGHRA and CDR2 YSYEKL. V lost 1 base, J lost 12 bases, and 11 bases stayed unmatched. The length of the CDR3 is 14 residues. Here the CDR3 reads CASSQAGTELGSFF. The CDR3 DNA reads as TGCGCCAGCAGCCAAGCCGGGACAGAGCTCGGGTCTTTCTTT.

The rearrangement links TRBV2 to TRBJ1-3, with a possible D match to TRBD1 (6 bases). In germline, CDR1 is SNHLY, CDR2 FYNNEI. CDR3 length: 14 residues. The V end lost 8 bases, the J end lost 4 bases, and 15 bases lay between the germline ends. In nucleotides, the CDR3 is TGTGCCAGCCACCCACAGGGTTCGGGAAACACCATATATTTT. Encoded protein: CASHPQGSGNTIYF.

The gene calls are TRBV2 and TRBJ2-7; 10 nucleotides match TRBD2. CDR3 length: 16 amino acids. Germline V CDR1 and CDR2: SNHLY, FYNNEI. V gave up 3 bases and J gave up 5 bases; unmatched junction bases: 10. For the CDR3, the DNA is TGTGCCAGCAGTGAGTCTAGGGGGCTAGCGGGAGACGAGCAGTACTTC. This sequence encodes CASSESRGLAGDEQYF.

This clone was recorded only once. The V and J genes are TRBV19 and TRBJ1-1, with D maybe TRBD1 (6 bases). Germline V lookup: CDR1 LNHDA, CDR2 SQIVND (reference sequence). V lost 5 bases to trimming and J lost 1 base, with 11 bases between them. The CDR3 runs to 14 residues. In nucleotides, the CDR3 is TGTGCCAGTAGTTTCAGGGGACAGAACACTGAAGCTTTCTTT. Translating gives CASSFRGQNTEAFF.

The rearrangement links TRBV28 to TRBJ2-1, with 7 bases fitting TRBD2. CDR3 length equals 15 residues. J gave up 12 bases and V 3 bases, and 14 bases lay outside the gene matches. Germline V lookup: CDR1 MDHEN, CDR2 SYDVKM. The CDR3 here is CASSFGRFNSGGQFF. The DNA of the CDR3 is TGTGCCAGCAGTTTCGGACGGTTCAACTCGGGGGGGCAGTTCTTC.

V and J are TRBV28 and TRBJ2-2; D perhaps matches TRBD1 (5 bases). Germline lookup yields CDR1 MDHEN and CDR2 SYDVKM. Deletions cut 11 bases from V and 0 bases from J, with 10 bases between. The CDR3 spans 13 residues. The CDR3 region is CAGRTTNTGELFF. In DNA form, the CDR3 reads TGTGCCGGAAGGACAACGAACACCGGGGAGCTGTTTTTT.

V usage is TRBV6-9 and J usage is TRBJ1-3; D ambiguous. This CDR3 is 11 amino acids long. Looked up from germline, CDR1 is MNHGY and CDR2 is SVAAGI. The germline V and J ends were trimmed by 8 bases and 7 bases, with 9 bases remaining between them. CDR3 sequence reads: CASPARNTIYF. DNA of the CDR3: TGTGCCAGCCCCGCCCGGAACACCATATATTTT.

CDR3 sequence reads: CASSLAAGGTDTQYF. The CDR3 DNA reads TGTGCCAGCAGTTTAGCCGCGGGAGGGACAGATACGCAGTATTTT. The rearrangement joins TRBV28 to TRBJ2-3; 9 bases align to TRBD2. CDR1 and CDR2 from the germline V gene are MDHEN and SYDVKM. Losses at the gene ends were 2 bases for V and 3 bases for J; bases not matched to a gene: 3. This CDR3 has 15 amino acids.

The chain links TRBV4-3 to TRBJ1-1; a possible D gene is TRBD1 (5 bases). The CDR3 has 13 residues. From germline, CDR1 is LGHNA and CDR2 YSLEER. Trimming shortened V by 1 base and J by 4 bases, and 7 bases separated the two germline ends. The CDR3 region is CASSQVGVTEAFF. The CDR3 DNA reads TGCGCCAGCAGCCAAGTAGGGGTCACTGAAGCTTTCTTT.

The J gene is TRBJ2-5, the V gene TRBV9; 7 bases line up with TRBD2. Trimming cost V 3 bases and J 2 bases; bases outside gene matches: 4. The CDR3 runs 14 residues. CDR1 and CDR2 (germline): SGDLS, YYNGEE. Here the CDR3 DNA reads TGTGCCAGCAGCGCAGGGCGGGGGCAAGAGACCCAGTACTTC. This encodes CASSAGRGQETQYF.

J is TRBJ1-5 and V is TRBV11-2; 10 bases line up with TRBD1. V gave up 4 bases and J gave up 7 bases; unmatched junction bases: 7. There are 15 residues in the CDR3. From germline, CDR1 is SGHAT and CDR2 FQNNGV. The DNA for the CDR3 is TGTGCCAGCAGCTCAGAGACAGGGGGCCAACAGCCCCAGCATTTT. The encoded protein is CASSSETGGQQPQHF.

The J gene is TRBJ2-7, the V gene TRBV7-2; D remains ambiguous. The CDR3 extends over 13 amino acids. Germline CDR1 and CDR2: SGHTA and FQGNSA. V was pared by 3 bases and J by 2 bases, with 8 bases between. As DNA, the CDR3 is TGTGCCAGCAGCTTCGGTTCAACCTACGAGCAGTACTTC. It yields the protein CASSFGSTYEQYF. Together with reference TRBV7-2 and TRBJ2-7, the CDR3 gives the full variable domain: GAGVSQSPSNKVTEKGKDVELRCDPISGHTALYWYRQSLGQGLEFLIYFQGNSAPDKSGLPSDRFSAERTGGSVSTLTIQRTQQEDSAVYLCASSFGSTYEQYFGPGTRLTVT.

The rearrangement links TRBV7-2 to TRBJ2-5; a possible D gene is TRBD1 (6 bases). Germline CDR1 is SGHTA and CDR2 is FQGNSA. The CDR3 sequence is 14 residues long. V gave up 3 bases and J gave up 5 bases, with 13 bases separating them. The CDR3 loop reads CASSFTGYAETQYF. CDR3 nucleotides: TGTGCCAGCAGCTTCACAGGGTACGCGGAGACCCAGTACTTC.